Presented here are 5 T cell receptor beta chains from one specimen sequenced in a study of blood T cell repertoires in COVID-19 (dated by TCRdb to 2020 to 2022). Libraries were constructed by the immunoSEQ multiplex PCR assay. TCRdb mirrors the immuneACCESS table, restricted to in-frame sequences. Some clones are absent from its copies; in checked studies, under half trace to an unresolved V gene, and the reason for the others is unknown. This sample comprises about 82,000 clones, around 89% of them detected only once. The ten biggest clones cover less than 1.5% of the sample. Sequenced: PBMCs or T cells enriched from blood (not recorded which). These receptors were obtained from a woman aged 45-60 years with acute COVID-19.

The V call is TRBV11-2, the J call TRBJ2-7; the match to TRBD2 covers 13 bases. Germline lookup yields CDR1 SGHAT and CDR2 FQNNGV. The trim removed 4 bases at V and 1 base at J, leaving 10 bases unmatched. The CDR3 has 18 residues. CDR3 coding DNA: TGTGCCAGCAGCTCCGTGGGACTAGCGGGATCACCTTCCTACGAGCAGTACTTC. Amino acids: CASSSVGLAGSPSYEQYF.

The V gene is TRBV24-1, the J gene TRBJ1-5; D call uncertain. This CDR3 has 15 amino acids. V shed 5 bases and J shed 0 bases, with 10 bases lying between them. The germline gives CDR1 KGHDR, CDR2 SFDVKD. In DNA, the CDR3 is TGTGCCACCAGTGGCGGGGTGAATAGCAATCAGCCCCAGCATTTT. Protein sequence: CATSGGVNSNQPQHF.

The chain couples TRBV19 to TRBJ2-1, with 8 positions matching TRBD2. The CDR3 contains 13 residues. Unmatched junction bases numbered 7, after V lost 11 bases and J lost 4 bases. The germline V gene has CDR1 LNHDA and CDR2 SQIVND (reference sequence). Written as DNA, the CDR3 is TGTGCCGCGAGTAAGCGGGAGTACAATGAGCAGTTCTTC. Protein sequence: CAASKREYNEQFF. The full variable domain, with the rest looked up from reference TRBV19 and TRBJ2-1, is DGGITQSPKYLFRKEGQNVTLSCEQNLNHDAMYWYRQDPGQGLRLIYYSQIVNDFQKGDIAEGYSVSREKKESFPLTVTSAQKNPTAFYLCAASKREYNEQFFGPGTRLTVL.

This clone was recorded only once. CDR3 coding DNA: TGTGCCAGCAGTGAACAGGGGTCTAATGAAAAACTGTTTTTT. Translation: CASSEQGSNEKLFF. The rearrangement uses TRBV2 and TRBJ1-4; perhaps TRBD1 as D (6 bases). This CDR3 has 14 residues. Germline V lookup: CDR1 SNHLY, CDR2 FYNNEI. V shed 2 bases and J shed 3 bases, with 7 bases lying between them.

The rearrangement links TRBV5-1 to TRBJ2-1; TRBD1 matches at 8 bases. CDR1 SGHRS and CDR2 YFSETQ come from the germline V gene. The CDR3 runs 17 residues. The V segment lost 4 bases and the J segment 0 bases; nucleotides outside the gene matches: 9. CDR3 nucleotide sequence: TGCGCCAGCAGCCCTGGACAGGGAATAAGCTCCTACAATGAGCAGTTCTTC. Translated, it gives CASSPGQGISSYNEQFF. Full variable domain (missing parts from reference TRBV5-1 and TRBJ2-1): KAGVTQTPRYLIKTRGQQVTLSCSPISGHRSVSWYQQTPGQGLQFLFEYFSETQRNKGNFPGRFSGRQFSNSRSEMNVSTLELGDSALYLCASSPGQGISSYNEQFFGPGTRLTVL.